This is a list of T cell receptor beta chains from one sample in a study of CXCR3-negative and CXCR3-positive naive CD8 T cells. TCRdb reprocessed the 5' RACE reads; each CDR3 protein has one entry and no DNA is given. This sample contains approximately 89,000 distinct CDR3 sequences. Sample: naive CXCR3+ CD8+ T cells from blood. The receptors originated from a human donor in good health. Some clones in this sample may be carry-over from other donors' samples. CDR3s include the opening cysteine and the closing phenylalanine or tryptophan.

v_gene	j_gene	CDR3aa
TRBV28	TRBJ2-7	CASSSTSVPYEQYF
TRBV15	TRBJ2-7	CATSRATQGSYEQYF
TRBV7-2	TRBJ2-3	CASSLDITDTQYF
TRBV4-3	TRBJ2-2	CASSQEVVRGATGELFF
TRBV5-1	TRBJ2-1	CASTPDGLNEQFF
TRBV4-3	TRBJ2-1	CASSQVPGFEQFF
TRBV5-1	TRBJ2-3	CASSLAAVDPDTQYF
TRBV11-2	TRBJ1-1	CASSLSQTVNEAFF
TRBV27	TRBJ2-7	CASSFGGEEYEQYF
TRBV13	TRBJ1-4	CASSLTQGINEKLFF
TRBV7-9	TRBJ1-1	CASSYYGGTGLNTEAFF
TRBV6-1	TRBJ2-3	CASRPDRAKDTQYF
TRBV29-1	TRBJ1-2	CSVRNEMTNYGYTF
TRBV28	TRBJ2-1	CASSLAGEHNEQFF
TRBV29-1	TRBJ2-1	CSVEDQRESRGQFF
TRBV6-6	TRBJ2-1	CASSYSVGYNEQFF
TRBV29-1	TRBJ2-1	CSVAGGTRVYNEQFF
TRBV4-1	TRBJ2-1	CASSDSSGSYNEQFF
TRBV28	TRBJ2-4	CASSFTLAGGPSRFHQYF
TRBV14	TRBJ2-1	CASSRHGDEQFF
TRBV27	TRBJ1-4	CASSLRGVGIGGKLFF
TRBV27	TRBJ2-1	CASSLGTSGSYNEQFF
TRBV23-1	TRBJ2-1	CASSQPPGLALTYNEQFF
TRBV29-1	TRBJ2-2	CSVLGGGELFF
TRBV29-1	TRBJ2-7	CSVRSSGDYEQYF
TRBV7-9	TRBJ1-4	CASSLGDSGSTNEKLFF
TRBV20-1	TRBJ2-7	CSARGAPSDEQYF
TRBV7-9	TRBJ2-7	CASRPRAEVLEQYF
TRBV5-1	TRBJ2-7	CASSLEDRPYEQYF
TRBV27	TRBJ2-1	CASRYLAGDYNEQFF
TRBV28	TRBJ1-1	CASSLWLGAKDTEAFF
TRBV4-2	TRBJ1-5	CASSPSSQPQHF
TRBV20-1	TRBJ2-1	CSARDLAGSDNEQFF
TRBV20-1	TRBJ1-5	CSADPGSNQPQHF
TRBV28	TRBJ2-3	CASSLGTHTPDTDTQYF
TRBV5-1	TRBJ2-7	CASQGEGRAYEQYF
TRBV10-2	TRBJ1-1	CASSAMYGPYMNTEAFF